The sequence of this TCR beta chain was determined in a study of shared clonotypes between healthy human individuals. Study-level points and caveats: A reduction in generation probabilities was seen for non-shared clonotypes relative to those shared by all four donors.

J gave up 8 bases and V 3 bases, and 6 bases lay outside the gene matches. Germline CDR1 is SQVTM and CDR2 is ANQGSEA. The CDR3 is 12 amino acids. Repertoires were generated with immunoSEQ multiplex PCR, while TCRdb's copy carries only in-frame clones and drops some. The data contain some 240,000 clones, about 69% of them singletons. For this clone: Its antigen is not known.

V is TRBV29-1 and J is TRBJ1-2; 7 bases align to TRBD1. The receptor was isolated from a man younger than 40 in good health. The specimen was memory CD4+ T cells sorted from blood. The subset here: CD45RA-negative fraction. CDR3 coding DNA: TGCAGCGTTGACGGACAGGAGGTCGGCTACACCTTC. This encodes CSVDGQEVGYTF. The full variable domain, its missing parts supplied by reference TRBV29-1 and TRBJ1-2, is SAVISQKPSRDICQRGTSLTIQCQVDSQVTMMFWYRQQPGQSLTLIATANQGSEATYESGFVIDKFPISRPNLTFSTLTVSNMSPEDSSIYLCSVDGQEVGYTFGSGTRLTVV.